This T cell receptor (beta chain) derives from a study of graft-versus-host responses after intestinal transplantation. Across the whole study: Recipients obtained multivisceral, liver-intestinal, or isolated intestinal transplants. Tacrolimus and steroids were given for three to four years to all recipients after anti-thymocyte globulin induction. Study-wide results and limits: Association was observed between peak circulating GvH clone levels and early post-transplant HvG declines. Allografts carried high graft-versus-host to host-versus-graft clonal ratios in patients having graft-donor T cell macrochimerism.

The method was immunoSEQ multiplex PCR; TCRdb's version includes in-frame clones alone and lacks a portion of them. The sample carries tens of thousands of clones, roughly 91% recorded once. Comments on this clone: The antigen remains unidentified.

Trimming took off 8 bases at V and 4 bases at J, with 17 bases between the two ends. The CDR3 contains 14 residues. The germline V gene has CDR1 LNHDA and CDR2 SQIVND (reference sequence). V is TRBV19 and J is TRBJ1-2; no reliable D call. Sequencing was performed on unstimulated CD8+ T cells sorted from spleen or lymph node cells, taken before intestinal transplant. This receptor was taken from a human donor who received an intestinal transplant. The CDR3, as DNA: TGTGCCAGTTCCCGCGATCGAGAAGTCTATGGCTACACCTTC. It translates to CASSRDREVYGYTF.